This T cell receptor (beta chain) stems from a study of monozygotic twins with cystic fibrosis. Whole-study results and caveats: Monozygotic CF twins shared more identical nucleotide clonotypes than unrelated patients. Co-twins had the most similar V usage for 13 of 16 pairs, J for 8. In this small cohort, shared CDR3 numbers showed no association with age, concordance or disease severity.

In regard to this clone: Its antigen is still unknown.

Profiled with immunoSEQ multiplex PCR; TCRdb holds only in-frame clones, not every one. The sample lists tens of thousands of clones, around 96% occurring once. Germline CDR1 MNHEY, CDR2 SMNVEV (reference sequence). This CDR3 comprises 16 residues. V shed 5 bases and J 3 bases; nucleotides not matched to a gene: 5. The chain has TRBV27 and TRBJ2-3; 13 bases are a match to TRBD2. This receptor was identified in a girl aged 2 to 9 with cystic fibrosis. Material for sequencing was blood. The CDR3, as DNA: TGTGCCAGCAGTCCTCGGACTAGCGGGAGAACAGATACGCAGTATTTT. Translated, it gives CASSPRTSGRTDTQYF.